This T cell receptor (beta chain) was identified during a study of blood T cell repertoires in COVID-19. Study details: Donors in the United States, Italy and Spain gave samples during acute or convalescent COVID-19. T cells, B-cell-depleted T cells, or PBMCs provided the cDNA or gDNA that served as material.

Original analysis: Estimation of nucleated cell counts was performed using reference gene primer amplification. Libraries were prepared by immunoSEQ multiplex PCR; TCRdb keeps only in-frame clonotypes and omits some of them. The V and J calls and clone size are taken from that table; D and trimming were inferred from the DNA. This repertoire shows more than 75,000 clones, around 80% found once; its top ten account for 16%. CDR1 is LGHNA, CDR2 YSLEER, per germline. V dropped 1 base and J dropped 6; count of bases not matched to a gene: 6. The CDR3 runs 15 residues. This TCR derives from a woman at least 80 years old with active or convalescent COVID-19. What was sequenced was peripheral blood. The genes are TRBV4-3 and TRBJ2-7; 10 bases line up with TRBD1. The CDR3 DNA is TGCGCCAGCAGCCAAGTGGGACAGGGGAACAGCGAGCAGTACTTC. It translates to CASSQVGQGNSEQYF.